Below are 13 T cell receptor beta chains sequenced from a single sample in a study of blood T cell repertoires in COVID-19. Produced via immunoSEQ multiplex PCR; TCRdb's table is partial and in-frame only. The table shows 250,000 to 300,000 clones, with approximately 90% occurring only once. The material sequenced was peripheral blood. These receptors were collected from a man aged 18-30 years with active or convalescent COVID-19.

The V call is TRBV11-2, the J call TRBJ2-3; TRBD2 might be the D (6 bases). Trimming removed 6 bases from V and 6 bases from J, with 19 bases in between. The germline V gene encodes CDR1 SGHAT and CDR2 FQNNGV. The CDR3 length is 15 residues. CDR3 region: CASSPWGVPGDTQYF. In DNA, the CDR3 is TGTGCCAGCAGTCCTTGGGGGGTCCCTGGGGATACGCAGTATTTT.

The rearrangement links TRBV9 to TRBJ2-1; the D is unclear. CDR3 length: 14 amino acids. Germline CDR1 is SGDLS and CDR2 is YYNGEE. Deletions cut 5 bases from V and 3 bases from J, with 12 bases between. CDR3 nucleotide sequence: TGTGCCAGCAGTCATCTATTCAACTACAATGAGCAGTTCTTC. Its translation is CASSHLFNYNEQFF.

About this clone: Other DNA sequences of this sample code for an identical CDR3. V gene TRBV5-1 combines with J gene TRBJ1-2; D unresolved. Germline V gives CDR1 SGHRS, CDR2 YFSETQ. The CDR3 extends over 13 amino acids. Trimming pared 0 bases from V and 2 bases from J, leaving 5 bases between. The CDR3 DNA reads TGCGCCAGCAGCTTGGCGGGGAACTATGGCTACACCTTC. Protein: CASSLAGNYGYTF.

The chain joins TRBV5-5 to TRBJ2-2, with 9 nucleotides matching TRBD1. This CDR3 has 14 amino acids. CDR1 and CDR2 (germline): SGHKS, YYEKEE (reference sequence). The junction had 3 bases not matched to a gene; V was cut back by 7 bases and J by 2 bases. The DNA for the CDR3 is TGTGCCAGCCGGGGACAGGGAAACACCGGGGAGCTGTTTTTT. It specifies CASRGQGNTGELFF.

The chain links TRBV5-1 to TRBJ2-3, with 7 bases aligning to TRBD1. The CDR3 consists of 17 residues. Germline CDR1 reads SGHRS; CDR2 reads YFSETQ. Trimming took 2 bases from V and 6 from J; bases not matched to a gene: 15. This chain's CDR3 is CASSFRGTTGPRDTQYF. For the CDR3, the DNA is TGCGCCAGCAGCTTCAGGGGCACGACAGGGCCCCGGGATACGCAGTATTTT.

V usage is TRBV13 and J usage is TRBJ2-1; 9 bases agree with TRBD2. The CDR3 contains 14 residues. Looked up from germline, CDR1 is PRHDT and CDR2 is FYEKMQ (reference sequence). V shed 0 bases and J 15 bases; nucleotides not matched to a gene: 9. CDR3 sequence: CASSLGLEAGGGFF. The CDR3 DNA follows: TGTGCCAGCAGCTTAGGCCTTGAGGCGGGAGGGGGGTTCTTC.

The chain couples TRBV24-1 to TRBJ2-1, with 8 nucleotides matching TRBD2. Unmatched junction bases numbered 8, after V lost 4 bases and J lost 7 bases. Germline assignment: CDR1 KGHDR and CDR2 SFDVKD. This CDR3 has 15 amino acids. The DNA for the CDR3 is TGTGCCACCAGTGACCCGGGACTAGTCGGGAATGAGCAGTTCTTC. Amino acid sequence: CATSDPGLVGNEQFF.

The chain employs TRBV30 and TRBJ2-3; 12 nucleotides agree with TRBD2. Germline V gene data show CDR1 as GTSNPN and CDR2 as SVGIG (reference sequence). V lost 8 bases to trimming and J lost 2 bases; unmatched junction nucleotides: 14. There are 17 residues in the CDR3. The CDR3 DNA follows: TGTGCCGGGACCTCAGCAGGACTAGCGGGATTCACAGATACGCAGTATTTT. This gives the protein CAGTSAGLAGFTDTQYF. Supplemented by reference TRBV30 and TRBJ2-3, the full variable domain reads SQTIHQWPATLVQPVGSPLSLECTVEGTSNPNLYWYRQAAGRGLQLLFYSVGIGQISSEVPQNLSASRPQDRQFILSSKKLLLSDSGFYLCAGTSAGLAGFTDTQYFGPGTRLTVL.

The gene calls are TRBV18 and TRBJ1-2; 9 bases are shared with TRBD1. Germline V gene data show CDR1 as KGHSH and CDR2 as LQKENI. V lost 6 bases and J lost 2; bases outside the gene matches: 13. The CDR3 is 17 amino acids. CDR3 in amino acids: CASSRMTKQGANYGYTF. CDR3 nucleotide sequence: TGTGCCAGCTCCCGAATGACCAAACAGGGGGCGAACTATGGCTACACCTTC.

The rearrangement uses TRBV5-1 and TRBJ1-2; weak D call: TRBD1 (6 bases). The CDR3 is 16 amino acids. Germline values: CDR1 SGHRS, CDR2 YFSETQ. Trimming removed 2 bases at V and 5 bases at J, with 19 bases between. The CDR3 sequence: CASSLGQQGGRYGYTF. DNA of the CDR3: TGCGCCAGCAGCTTAGGGCAACAGGGTGGAAGATATGGCTACACCTTC. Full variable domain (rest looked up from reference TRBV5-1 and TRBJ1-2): KAGVTQTPRYLIKTRGQQVTLSCSPISGHRSVSWYQQTPGQGLQFLFEYFSETQRNKGNFPGRFSGRQFSNSRSEMNVSTLELGDSALYLCASSLGQQGGRYGYTFGSGTRLTVV.

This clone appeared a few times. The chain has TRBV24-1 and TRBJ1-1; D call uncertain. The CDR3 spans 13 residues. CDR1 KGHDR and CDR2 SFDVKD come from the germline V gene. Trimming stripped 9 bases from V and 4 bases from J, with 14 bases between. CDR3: CATSRVGSTEAFF. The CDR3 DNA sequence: TGTGCCACCTCGAGAGTGGGGAGCACTGAAGCTTTCTTT.

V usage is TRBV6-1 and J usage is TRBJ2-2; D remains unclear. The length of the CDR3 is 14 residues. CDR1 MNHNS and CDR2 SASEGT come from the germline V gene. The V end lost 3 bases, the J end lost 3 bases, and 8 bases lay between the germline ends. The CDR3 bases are TGTGCCAGCAGTGATCTCCCGTACACCGGGGAGCTGTTTTTT. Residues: CASSDLPYTGELFF.

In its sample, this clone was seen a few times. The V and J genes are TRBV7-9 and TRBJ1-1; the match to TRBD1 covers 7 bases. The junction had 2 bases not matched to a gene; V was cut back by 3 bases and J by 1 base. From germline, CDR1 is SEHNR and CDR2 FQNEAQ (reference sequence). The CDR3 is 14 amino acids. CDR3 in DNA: TGTGCCAGCAGCTTGACAGGGAGGAACACTGAAGCTTTCTTT. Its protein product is CASSLTGRNTEAFF.